The next 31 T cell receptor beta chains were all read from a single sample in a study of cytomegalovirus exposure and HLA in healthy donors. In the PCR, 60 Vbeta and 13 Jbeta primers were used. Profiling relied on immunoSEQ multiplex PCR, and the TCRdb table lists in-frame clones only, not all of them. The table lists roughly 200,000 clones, more than 85% of them singletons. The sample consisted of PBMCs. These TCRs come from a woman younger than 30 in good health and CMV-seronegative.

To note about this clone: This specimen includes other DNA sequences encoding the same CDR3. This chain uses TRBV29-1 with TRBJ2-7; 8 nucleotides align to TRBD2. The germline V gene has CDR1 SQVTM and CDR2 ANQGSEA. CDR3 length: 13 amino acids. With V trimmed by 7 bases and J by 3 bases, 8 bases remained unmatched. The DNA of the CDR3 is TGCAGCGCCGGGGGGGGACGGGGCTACGAGCAGTACTTC. As protein: CSAGGGRGYEQYF.

The CDR3 protein is CASRETGRETQYF. The CDR3 nucleotides are TGTGCCAGCAGGGAGACAGGGAGAGAGACCCAGTACTTC. The rearrangement joins TRBV2 to TRBJ2-5; 7 nucleotides line up with TRBD1. Germline loops: CDR1 SNHLY, CDR2 FYNNEI. CDR3 length: 13 amino acids. The V segment lost 6 bases and the J segment 4 bases; nucleotides outside the gene matches: 5.

The chain combines TRBV5-6 with TRBJ2-1, with TRBD2 matching 8 bases. The CDR3 has 14 residues. J gave up 7 bases and V 3 bases, and 6 bases lay outside the gene matches. The germline gives CDR1 SGHDT, CDR2 YYEEEE. The CDR3 region has the DNA TGTGCCAGCAGCTCTCAGGCGGGAGGTAATGAGCAGTTCTTC. The encoded protein is CASSSQAGGNEQFF.

V usage is TRBV6-6 and J usage is TRBJ1-1, with a tentative D call TRBD1 (6 bases). Trimming removed 6 bases from V and 0 bases from J, with 11 bases in between. The CDR3 contains 14 residues. The V gene's germline CDR1 is MNHNY and CDR2 SVGAGI (reference sequence). CDR3 bases: TGTGCCAGCAGCCGGGACACTATGAACACTGAAGCTTTCTTT. It codes for CASSRDTMNTEAFF.

The chain joins TRBV27 to TRBJ2-7, with TRBD1 matching over 10 bases. This CDR3 is built from 15 residues. The germline V gene encodes CDR1 MNHEY and CDR2 SMNVEV (reference sequence). The ends lost 7 bases at V and 5 bases at J; junction bases unmatched: 11. The CDR3 nucleotides read TGTGCCAGCACCCCGGTGGGGACAGGGGTGCACGAGCAGTACTTC. Encoded protein: CASTPVGTGVHEQYF.

A few counts support this clone. The CDR3 loop is CASSISTGGGTEAFF. The CDR3 coding sequence is TGCGCCAGCAGCATTTCGACGGGCGGGGGCACTGAAGCTTTCTTT. The chain links TRBV4-3 to TRBJ1-1; TRBD1 is a possible D gene (5 bases). Germline CDR1 is LGHNA and CDR2 is YSLEER. Between the trimmed V and J ends, which lost 5 bases and 4 bases, there was a span of 17 bases. The CDR3 extends over 15 amino acids.

This chain links TRBV2 with TRBJ1-4; D is unclear. Trimming cost V 3 bases and J 8 bases, with 13 bases left between them. The germline V gene encodes CDR1 SNHLY and CDR2 FYNNEI. The CDR3 sequence is 14 residues long. CDR3 amino acids: CASSDWFGREKLFF. For the CDR3, the DNA is TGTGCCAGCAGTGACTGGTTTGGTCGGGAAAAACTGTTTTTT.

The gene calls are TRBV4-3 and TRBJ2-2; the match to TRBD2 covers 7 bases. Looked up from germline, CDR1 is LGHNA and CDR2 is YSLEER. J gave up 3 bases and V 3 bases, and 4 bases lay outside the gene matches. The length of the CDR3 is 15 residues. DNA of the CDR3: TGCGCCAGCAGCCAGTTGGCGGGAGACACCGGGGAGCTGTTTTTT. Amino acid sequence: CASSQLAGDTGELFF.

The chain has TRBV7-6 and TRBJ2-7, with TRBD2 identical over 7 bases. The junction had 8 bases not matched to a gene; V was cut back by 1 base and J by 5 bases. CDR1 is SGHVS, CDR2 FNYEAQ, per germline. The CDR3 loop spans 15 amino acids. The CDR3 region has the DNA TGTGCCAGCAGCTTAGTTGGCGGGAGTGGGAACGAGCAGTACTTC. Residues: CASSLVGGSGNEQYF.

V usage is TRBV11-2 and J usage is TRBJ2-7, with D uncertain. The V gene's germline CDR1 is SGHAT and CDR2 FQNNGV. The CDR3 contains 11 residues. V was clipped by 10 bases and J by 3 bases, with 10 bases between them. DNA of the CDR3: TGTGCCACCACTCTGAACTACGAGCAGTACTTC. Its protein is CATTLNYEQYF.

Written as DNA, the CDR3 is TGTGCCAGCAGCTCCCTTTTAGTAGGGACAGCAGCAACTAATGAAAAACTGTTTTTT. Protein product: CASSSLLVGTAATNEKLFF. This sequence joins TRBV5-5 and TRBJ1-4; 7 bases map to TRBD1. The CDR3 extends over 19 amino acids. V was pared by 3 bases and J by 0 bases, with 14 bases of the junction left unmatched. The germline gives CDR1 SGHKS, CDR2 YYEKEE (reference sequence). The full variable domain, completed using reference TRBV5-5 and TRBJ1-4, is DAGVTQSPTHLIKTRGQQVTLRCSPISGHKSVSWYQQVLGQGPQFIFQYYEKEERGRGNFPDRFSARQFPNYSSELNVNALLLGDSALYLCASSSLLVGTAATNEKLFFGSGTQLSVL.

This chain joins TRBV27 and TRBJ1-5; D remains ambiguous. V was pared by 10 bases and J by 0 bases, with 19 bases between. This CDR3 contains 16 residues. Per germline, CDR1 MNHEY and CDR2 SMNVEV (reference sequence). The CDR3 sequence is CATRQSGSYSNQPQHF. For the CDR3, the DNA is TGTGCCACAAGACAATCCGGATCCTATAGCAATCAGCCCCAGCATTTT.

The chain couples TRBV5-4 to TRBJ2-3, with TRBD2 matching over 10 bases. In germline, CDR1 is SGHNT, CDR2 YYREEE (reference sequence). The CDR3 length is 17 residues. The ends lost 4 bases at V and 1 base at J; junction bases unmatched: 9. CDR3 loop: CASSPSGRAGGTDTQYF. The CDR3 nucleotides read TGTGCCAGCAGCCCGAGCGGGAGGGCCGGGGGCACAGATACGCAGTATTTT.

The chain couples TRBV5-1 to TRBJ2-2; TRBD2 aligns across 8 bases. V lost 4 bases to trimming and J lost 6 bases; unmatched junction nucleotides: 5. Germline lookup yields CDR1 SGHRS and CDR2 YFSETQ. The CDR3 loop spans 14 amino acids. CDR3: CASSPGLGPGELFF. The DNA for the CDR3 is TGCGCCAGCAGCCCGGGACTAGGCCCCGGGGAGCTGTTTTTT. Combining the CDR3 with reference TRBV5-1 and TRBJ2-2 gives the whole variable domain KAGVTQTPRYLIKTRGQQVTLSCSPISGHRSVSWYQQTPGQGLQFLFEYFSETQRNKGNFPGRFSGRQFSNSRSEMNVSTLELGDSALYLCASSPGLGPGELFFGEGSRLTVL.

V and J are TRBV4-3 and TRBJ1-2; 8 bases line up with TRBD1. Germline V gene lookup returns CDR1 LGHNA and CDR2 YSLEER. The trim removed 3 bases at V and 2 bases at J, leaving 14 bases unmatched. The CDR3 totals 18 residues. The CDR3, as DNA: TGCGCCAGCAGCCACATCGGACAGGGACGAGAGCAGAACTATGGCTACACCTTC. This gives the protein CASSHIGQGREQNYGYTF.

This clone was found once. The rearrangement links TRBV7-8 to TRBJ2-3, with 9 bases that match TRBD2. The V segment lost 5 bases and the J segment 6 bases; nucleotides outside the gene matches: 6. The CDR3 loop spans 14 amino acids. Germline CDR1 reads SGHVS; CDR2 reads FQNEAQ. The CDR3 is CASSPGLAGDTQYF. In nucleotides, the CDR3 is TGTGCCAGCAGCCCCGGTCTAGCGGGGGATACGCAGTATTTT.

The chain combines TRBV9 with TRBJ2-3; 7 bases fit TRBD2. With V trimmed by 0 bases and J by 0 bases, 1 base remained unmatched. Germline V CDR1 and CDR2: SGDLS, YYNGEE. The CDR3 is made up of 15 amino acids. CDR3 DNA: TGTGCCAGCAGCGTAGACGGGGGGAGCACAGATACGCAGTATTTT. This encodes CASSVDGGSTDTQYF.

CDR3: CASSLEQGSMETQYF. The CDR3 DNA sequence: TGTGCCAGCAGCTTAGAGCAGGGAAGTATGGAGACCCAGTACTTC. V gene TRBV7-9 combines with J gene TRBJ2-5, with D perhaps matching TRBD1 (5 bases). CDR3 length: 15 amino acids. Trimming removed 1 base from V and 5 bases from J, with 14 bases in between. Germline V gene sequence: CDR1 SEHNR, CDR2 FQNEAQ (reference sequence).

The chain uses TRBV5-8 and TRBJ1-5; 9 nucleotides match TRBD1. CDR3 length equals 16 residues. Germline CDR1 reads SGHTS; CDR2 reads YDEGEE. V lost 0 bases, J lost 0 bases, and 1 base stayed unmatched. CDR3 DNA sequence: TGTGCCAGCAGCTTGGAGGGACAGGGTAGCAATCAGCCCCAGCATTTT. This encodes CASSLEGQGSNQPQHF.

The gene calls are TRBV7-2 and TRBJ2-5, with 11 positions matching TRBD2. CDR3 length equals 16 residues. Germline V lookup: CDR1 SGHTA, CDR2 FQGNSA. V was clipped by 4 bases and J by 5 bases; unmatched bases: 9. The CDR3 DNA reads as TGTGCCAGCAGCTCACGCCTGACTAGCGGGGATGAGACCCAGTACTTC. It is translated as CASSSRLTSGDETQYF.

This sequence joins TRBV15 and TRBJ2-3, with 9 bases lining up with TRBD2. Germline values: CDR1 LNHNV, CDR2 YYDKDF (reference sequence). This CDR3 is 17 amino acids long. The junction had 7 bases not matched to a gene; V was cut back by 0 bases and J by 3 bases. The CDR3 region has the DNA TGTGCCACCAGCAGAGATCTTGGAGCGGGGGGTACAGATACGCAGTATTTT. Amino acids: CATSRDLGAGGTDTQYF.

The chain is built from TRBV27 and TRBJ2-1, with no clear D. CDR3 length: 11 residues. V lost 5 bases and J 4 bases, leaving 3 bases between the germline ends. The V gene's germline CDR1 is MNHEY and CDR2 SMNVEV (reference sequence). The CDR3 protein is CASSEYNEQFF. The CDR3 DNA sequence: TGTGCCAGCAGTGAGTACAATGAGCAGTTCTTC.

The gene calls are TRBV7-2 and TRBJ2-2, with D unresolved. The CDR3 has 16 amino acids. The germline CDR1 and CDR2 sequences are SGHTA and FQGNSA. With 1 base removed from V and 0 bases from J, the gap between germline ends came to 9 bases. CDR3 region: CASSLDSNANTGELFF. The DNA for the CDR3 is TGTGCCAGCAGCTTAGACAGCAACGCGAACACCGGGGAGCTGTTTTTT.

The CDR3 DNA reads TGTGCCAGCAGCTTAGGGGGACAGGGTATGACTGAAGCTTTCTTT. Translating it yields CASSLGGQGMTEAFF. The rearrangement links TRBV13 to TRBJ1-1, with 9 bases matching TRBD1. The CDR3 length is 15 residues. Per germline, CDR1 PRHDT and CDR2 FYEKMQ (reference sequence). J lost 5 bases, V lost 0 bases, and 4 bases had no gene match.

The chain has TRBV10-1 and TRBJ2-1, with 12 bases identical to TRBD2. Germline CDR1 WNHNN, CDR2 SYGVQD (reference sequence). With 1 base clipped from V and 6 bases from J, the junction kept 7 bases outside the gene matches. This CDR3 has 17 amino acids. CDR3 region: CASSEWTSGVGGNEQFF. CDR3 DNA sequence: TGCGCCAGCAGTGAGTGGACTAGCGGGGTTGGGGGCAATGAGCAGTTCTTC.

This chain connects TRBV6-4 to TRBJ2-7; D is perhaps TRBD2 (6 bases). This CDR3 has 16 amino acids. The V gene's germline CDR1 is MRHNA and CDR2 SNTAGT. V was trimmed by 2 bases and J by 0 bases, leaving 14 bases between them. CDR3 DNA: TGTGCCAGCAGTGACCGAGAGGCGGAGGGCTCCTACGAGCAGTACTTC. Protein sequence: CASSDREAEGSYEQYF.

This sequence joins TRBV7-2 and TRBJ1-2; 11 bases line up with TRBD1. CDR1 and CDR2 from the germline V gene are SGHTA and FQGNSA. The ends lost 5 bases at V and 4 bases at J; junction bases unmatched: 9. The CDR3 runs 16 residues. For the CDR3, the DNA is TGTGCCAGCAGCCAAGGACAGGGGGCCTCTAGCTATGGCTACACCTTC. Translating it yields CASSQGQGASSYGYTF.

V usage is TRBV4-1 and J usage is TRBJ1-1; TRBD1 aligns across 10 bases. Unmatched junction bases numbered 16, after V lost 0 bases and J lost 6 bases. The CDR3 totals 19 residues. Per the germline V gene, CDR1 is MGHRA and CDR2 is YSYEKL. The CDR3 DNA reads as TGCGCCAGCAGCCAAGACCTCCGGGACAGGGGACGAGTAACCGCTGAAGCTTTCTTT. Protein: CASSQDLRDRGRVTAEAFF.

This clone occurred once. This sequence joins TRBV27 and TRBJ1-2; maybe TRBD1 (6 bases). The V end lost 3 bases, the J end lost 3 bases, and 11 bases lay between the germline ends. Germline values: CDR1 MNHEY, CDR2 SMNVEV (reference sequence). This CDR3 spans 14 amino acids. The CDR3 coding sequence is TGTGCCAGCAGTTTTACAGGGTATCACTATGGCTACACCTTC. Translated: CASSFTGYHYGYTF.

The J gene is TRBJ2-6, the V gene TRBV14; D not resolved. This CDR3 contains 15 residues. Germline CDR1 is SGHDN and CDR2 is FVKESK. V was pared by 2 bases and J by 0 bases, with 5 bases between. CDR3 bases: TGTGCCAGCAGCCAACTACGCTCTGGGGCCAACGTCCTGACTTTC. This translates into CASSQLRSGANVLTF.

The chain has TRBV15 and TRBJ2-4; the D gene is possibly TRBD2 (6 bases). The CDR3 covers 17 residues. V was clipped by 3 bases and J by 3 bases, with 18 bases between them. The germline CDR1 and CDR2 sequences are LNHNV and YYDKDF (reference sequence). Here the CDR3 reads CATSRGFGRRGKNIQYF. CDR3 nucleotide sequence: TGTGCCACCAGCAGGGGTTTTGGTAGGAGGGGCAAAAACATTCAGTACTTC. Full variable domain (missing parts from reference TRBV15 and TRBJ2-4): DAMVIQNPRYQVTQFGKPVTLSCSQTLNHNVMYWYQQKSSQAPKLLFHYYDKDFNNEADTPDNFQSRRPNTSFCFLDIRSPGLGDTAMYLCATSRGFGRRGKNIQYFGAGTRLSVL.